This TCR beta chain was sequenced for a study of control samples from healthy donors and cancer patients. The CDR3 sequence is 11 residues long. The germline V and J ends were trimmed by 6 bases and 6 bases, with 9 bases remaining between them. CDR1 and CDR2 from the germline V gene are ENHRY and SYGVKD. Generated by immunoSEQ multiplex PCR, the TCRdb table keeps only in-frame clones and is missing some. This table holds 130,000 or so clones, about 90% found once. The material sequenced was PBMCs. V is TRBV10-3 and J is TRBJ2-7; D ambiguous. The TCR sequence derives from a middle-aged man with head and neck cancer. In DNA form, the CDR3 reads TGTGCCATCAGGACGGCTATCGAGCAGTACTTC. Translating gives CAIRTAIEQYF.